The 26 T cell receptor beta chains below were found in one sample sequenced in a study of T cell repertoires in cytomegalovirus infection. TCRdb reprocessed the reads with MiXCR, giving one entry per CDR3 protein. The table includes approximately 750,000 distinct CDR3 sequences, 35% to 40% detected once. The sequencing input was PBMCs. The receptors were sampled from a human donor in good health (CMV status not recorded). Some clones in this sample may be carry-over from other donors' samples.

The chain has TRBV20-1 and TRBJ2-1, with 7 positions matching TRBD1. The CDR3 totals 14 residues. Germline CDR1 is DFQATT and CDR2 is SNEGSKA (reference sequence). V lost 6 bases to trimming and J lost 0 bases; unmatched junction nucleotides: 5. The DNA of the CDR3 is TGCAGTGCCATGGGACAGAGCTCCTACAATGAGCAGTTCTTC. It encodes CSAMGQSSYNEQFF.

This chain joins TRBV27 and TRBJ1-3; D ambiguous. The germline gives CDR1 MNHEY, CDR2 SMNVEV (reference sequence). V lost 5 bases and J 2 bases, leaving 4 bases between the germline ends. This CDR3 region has 12 residues. Written as DNA, the CDR3 is TGTGCCAGCAGTGGGACTGGAAACACCATATATTTT. Translation gives CASSGTGNTIYF.

The chain employs TRBV7-8 and TRBJ1-5; 9 positions match TRBD1. With 4 bases clipped from V and 2 bases from J, the junction kept 12 bases outside the gene matches. Germline V gives CDR1 SGHVS, CDR2 FQNEAQ. This CDR3 is built from 18 residues. The CDR3 DNA reads as TGTGCCAGCAGCTACAGTAGGGGGGGACAGGGAGGCAATCAGCCCCAGCATTTT. Translated, it gives CASSYSRGGQGGNQPQHF.

This clonotype appeared a few times. This chain connects TRBV6-1 to TRBJ2-7; D gene uncertain. With 0 bases removed from V and 5 bases from J, the gap between germline ends came to 11 bases. Germline assignment: CDR1 MNHNS and CDR2 SASEGT. The length of the CDR3 is 14 residues. This CDR3 is CASSEAWSLHEQYF. Here the CDR3 DNA reads TGTGCCAGCAGTGAAGCCTGGTCTCTACACGAGCAGTACTTC.

The sample holds a few counts of this clonotype. The chain joins TRBV7-8 to TRBJ1-1; no firm D call. This CDR3 comprises 14 residues. Germline lookup yields CDR1 SGHVS and CDR2 FQNEAQ. Trimming removed 5 bases from V and 0 bases from J, with 10 bases in between. In DNA, the CDR3 is TGTGCCAGCAGCCGCGAAAGCATGAACACTGAAGCTTTCTTT. Translating gives CASSRESMNTEAFF. The complete variable domain, with remaining parts taken from reference TRBV7-8 and TRBJ1-1, reads GAGVSQSPRYKVAKRGQDVALRCDPISGHVSLFWYQQALGQGPEFLTYFQNEAQLDKSGLPSDRFFAERPEGSVSTLKIQRTQQEDSAVYLCASSRESMNTEAFFGQGTRLTVV.

This CDR3 reads CASSTPPSNIQYF. The CDR3 coding sequence is TGTGCCAGCAGCACCCCACCGTCAAACATTCAGTACTTC. V and J are TRBV28 and TRBJ2-4, with unresolved D. The CDR3 length is 13 residues. The V and J ends lost 6 bases and 6 bases respectively, with 12 bases between them. The germline gives CDR1 MDHEN, CDR2 SYDVKM. Full variable domain (remainder filled in from reference TRBV28 and TRBJ2-4): DVKVTQSSRYLVKRTGEKVFLECVQDMDHENMFWYRQDPGLGLRLIYFSYDVKMKEKGDIPEGYSVSREKKERFSLILESASTNQTSMYLCASSTPPSNIQYFGAGTRLSVL.

This clonotype was observed a handful of times. The chain links TRBV4-1 to TRBJ1-1, with D possibly matching TRBD1 (6 bases). V was shortened by 1 base and J by 1 base, with 10 bases between the two germline ends. The germline CDR1 and CDR2 sequences are MGHRA and YSYEKL. This CDR3 comprises 15 residues. The CDR3 DNA is TGCGCCAGCAGCCAAGTAACAGGGAGGAACACTGAAGCTTTCTTT. Translated, it gives CASSQVTGRNTEAFF.

About this clonotype itself: A much larger clone differs by one base, so this may be a read error. CDR3 coding DNA: TGTGCCAGCAGTTGTGGGTTAGGGTCTGGGGCCAACGTCCTGACTTTC. Protein product: CASSCGLGSGANVLTF. The V gene is TRBV6-1, the J gene TRBJ2-6; D is undetermined. The CDR3 loop spans 16 amino acids. Per germline, CDR1 MNHNS and CDR2 SASEGT. Trimming left V 5 bases short and J 1 base short, with 12 bases between.

Concerning this clonotype itself: The germline gene is not matched at one end of the junction; a read error may be the cause. This chain links TRBV7-2 with TRBJ2-3, with a tentative D call TRBD2 (6 bases). Germline assignment: CDR1 SGHTA and CDR2 FQGNSA. This CDR3 has 15 residues. CDR3 loop: CASGRGLSLTDTQCF. In DNA, the CDR3 is TGTGCCAGCGGACGGGGACTTTCTCTCACAGATACGCAGTGTTTT. Variable domain in full (rest from reference TRBV7-2 and TRBJ2-3): GAGVSQSPSNKVTEKGKDVELRCDPISGHTALYWYRQSLGQGLEFLIYFQGNSAPDKSGLPSDRFSAERTGGSVSTLTIQRTQQEDSAVYLCASGRGLSLTDTQCFGPGTRLTVL.

This clonotype was recorded at least ten times. The gene calls are TRBV6-1 and TRBJ1-5, with a possible D match to TRBD1 (5 bases). CDR3 size: 15 residues. V lost 6 bases, J lost 0 bases, and 12 bases lay in between. The germline V gene has CDR1 MNHNS and CDR2 SASEGT. The CDR3 reads CASRTATASNQPQHF. In nucleotides, the CDR3 is TGTGCCAGCAGGACCGCGACAGCTAGCAATCAGCCCCAGCATTTT.

The CDR3 region is CASRQGSGNFF. The CDR3 DNA sequence: TGTGCCAGTAGACAGGGGTCGGGGAATTTCTTT. The chain couples TRBV2 to TRBJ1-1, with 8 positions matching TRBD1. CDR3 length: 11 residues. Looked up from germline, CDR1 is SNHLY and CDR2 is FYNNEI. V was clipped by 9 bases and J by 13 bases; unmatched bases: 10.

The chain uses TRBV28 and TRBJ1-2, with TRBD1 identical over 7 bases. The CDR3 consists of 19 residues. CDR1 and CDR2 from the germline V gene are MDHEN and SYDVKM. J was trimmed by 8 bases and V by 4 bases; bases with no gene match: 25. CDR3 sequence (DNA): TGTGCCAGCAGTTCCCACCGACAGGGAGCCTCCCTCCCACCGGGGGGCTACACCTTC. Amino acids: CASSSHRQGASLPPGGYTF.

This clonotype has just one count. The chain is built from TRBV20-1 and TRBJ2-7; 8 bases are shared with TRBD2. This CDR3 is built from 15 residues. Trimming cost V 0 bases and J 1 base; bases outside gene matches: 5. Germline V CDR1 and CDR2: DFQATT, SNEGSKA (reference sequence). Here the CDR3 reads CSARDGGRFSYEQYF. The CDR3 DNA reads TGCAGTGCTAGAGACGGCGGGAGGTTTTCCTACGAGCAGTACTTC.

On this clonotype: The conserved phenylalanine or tryptophan is not found at the CDR3 terminus, so this likely reflects a read error. V and J are TRBV7-8 and TRBJ2-5, with D possibly TRBD2 on 5 matching bases. CDR1 SGHVS and CDR2 FQNEAQ come from the germline V gene. Trimming removed 2 bases from V and 5 bases from J, with 9 bases in between. There are 13 residues in the CDR3. Written as DNA, the CDR3 is TGTGCCAGCAGCTTACTCGGGATGGAGACCCAGTACTTA. Translating it yields CASSLLGMETQYL.

This chain uses TRBV6-6 with TRBJ1-3, with D maybe TRBD1 (5 bases). Trimming shortened V by 6 bases and J by 3 bases, and 15 bases separated the two germline ends. The CDR3 is 15 amino acids. CDR1 MNHNY and CDR2 SVGAGI come from the germline V gene (reference sequence). The CDR3 bases are TGTGCCAGCAGACTCGACACGGGGGGTGGAAACACCATATATTTT. Its translation is CASRLDTGGGNTIYF.

This clonotype was observed a few times. The genes are TRBV7-6 and TRBJ1-4; D is unclear. Trimming took 5 bases from V and 1 from J, leaving 5 bases between them. The CDR3 totals 13 residues. The germline V gene has CDR1 SGHVS and CDR2 FNYEAQ. The CDR3 DNA sequence: TGTGCCAGCAGCGACCTAACTAATGAAAAACTGTTTTTT. Its translation is CASSDLTNEKLFF.

This clonotype showed up many times. V gene TRBV7-2 combines with J gene TRBJ2-1, with a tentative D call TRBD2 (5 bases). Germline values: CDR1 SGHTA, CDR2 FQGNSA. CDR3 length: 11 amino acids. V lost 7 bases and J 7 bases, leaving 8 bases between the germline ends. The CDR3: CASTSGNEQFF. CDR3 coding DNA: TGTGCCAGCACAAGCGGTAATGAGCAGTTCTTC.

This clonotype was seen a handful of times. The rearrangement uses TRBV12-3 or TRBV12-4 and TRBJ2-1, with D perhaps being TRBD1 or TRBD2 (5 bases each). V lost 7 bases to trimming and J lost 9 bases, with 13 bases between them. This CDR3 is built from 12 residues. CDR3 coding DNA: TGTGCCAGCAACACACCTGGGGGTGAGCAGTTCTTC. Amino acid sequence: CASNTPGGEQFF.

This clonotype was detected only a few times. The chain uses TRBV27 and TRBJ1-5; 8 bases agree with TRBD1. The CDR3 has 15 amino acids. Losses at the gene ends were 5 bases for V and 6 bases for J; bases not matched to a gene: 9. The V gene's germline CDR1 is MNHEY and CDR2 SMNVEV (reference sequence). The CDR3 loop is CASSAQQGGGQPQHF. CDR3 nucleotide sequence: TGTGCCAGCAGTGCCCAACAGGGGGGAGGTCAGCCCCAGCATTTT.

The chain carries TRBV2 and TRBJ2-5; weak D call: TRBD1 (6 bases). Trimming stripped 4 bases from V and 0 bases from J, with 9 bases between. Germline V gene sequence: CDR1 SNHLY, CDR2 FYNNEI. The CDR3 is 14 amino acids. In DNA form, the CDR3 reads TGTGCCAGCAGTGCAGGACAGTACCAAGAGACCCAGTACTTC. Translated, it gives CASSAGQYQETQYF.

This chain joins TRBV20-1 and TRBJ2-7; the D is unclear. CDR1 is DFQATT and CDR2 is SNEGSKA in the germline V gene (reference sequence). This CDR3 has 13 amino acids. Trimming stripped 1 base from V and 0 bases from J, with 7 bases between. The CDR3 bases are TGCAGTGCTAGAGCCCAAAACTCCTACGAGCAGTACTTC. The encoded protein is CSARAQNSYEQYF.

The V and J genes are TRBV5-4 and TRBJ2-7; D perhaps matches TRBD1 (8 bases). The ends were cut back, 4 bases at V and 3 bases at J, with 17 bases in the middle. This CDR3 has 15 residues. Germline-derived CDR1 and CDR2 are SGHNT and YYREEE (reference sequence). This CDR3 is CASSRGGTGDYEQYF. As DNA, the CDR3 is TGTGCCAGCAGCAGGGGGGGGACAGGAGACTACGAGCAGTACTTC.

The CDR3 nucleotides read TGTGCCAGCACCGCACAGGGAATGGCTGCTGGGGCCAACGTCCTGACTTTC. Protein: CASTAQGMAAGANVLTF. V and J are TRBV6-5 and TRBJ2-6; maybe TRBD1 (6 bases). V was shortened by 7 bases and J by 2 bases, with 18 bases between the two germline ends. Germline assignment: CDR1 MNHEY and CDR2 SVGAGI. The CDR3 length is 17 residues.

The chain combines TRBV29-1 with TRBJ2-1; D may match TRBD1 or TRBD2 (5 bases each). The CDR3 loop spans 13 amino acids. CDR1 and CDR2 (germline): SQVTM, ANQGSEA. The germline V and J ends were trimmed by 0 bases and 10 bases, with 13 bases remaining between them. The CDR3 is CSVEEGTGTEQFF. The CDR3, as DNA: TGCAGCGTTGAAGAAGGGACCGGGACCGAGCAGTTCTTC.

In this sample, this clonotype turned up a few times. The rearrangement uses TRBV15 and TRBJ2-2; D ambiguous. This CDR3 contains 14 residues. Germline-derived CDR1 and CDR2 are LNHNV and YYDKDF (reference sequence). V was trimmed by 1 base and J by 1 base, leaving 4 bases between them. The CDR3 sequence is CATSRVLNTGELFF. The CDR3 DNA follows: TGTGCCACCAGCAGAGTACTGAACACCGGGGAGCTGTTTTTT.

As concerns this clonotype: A much larger clone differs by one base, so this may be a read error. The rearrangement uses TRBV7-4 and TRBJ1-2; 7 positions agree with TRBD1. The V gene end was trimmed by 4 bases and the J gene end by 9 bases; junction bases not matched to a gene: 5. CDR1 is SGHVT and CDR2 is SQSDAQ in the germline V gene. The CDR3 has 12 residues. In DNA, the CDR3 is TGTGCCAGCAGCTCGACAGGGCATTGCTACACCTTC. Translating it yields CASSSTGHCYTF.